Listed below are T cell receptor beta chains from one sample, sequenced in a study of shared clonotypes between healthy human individuals. Profiling relied on immunoSEQ multiplex PCR, and the TCRdb table lists in-frame clones only, not all of them. The sample carries about 2.4 million clones, 93% recorded once. Specimen: naive CD4+ T cells from PBMCs. All receptors come from a man between 18 and 29 years old in good health. Some clones in this sample may be carry-over from other donors' samples. The CDR3 runs from the conserved cysteine through the conserved F or W. Each record gives: J gene, V gene, D gene, clone size, CDR3 DNA, CDR3 protein. D genes are given only for firm matches. Size is omitted from some rows. Given values are once, few, many or a class for expanded clones.

j_call: TRBJ2-1; v_call: TRBV2; d_call: .; clone_size: once; cdr3_nt: TGTGCCAGCAGCTGGGACAAGAGCTCCTACAATGAGCAGTTCTTC; cdr3_aa: CASSWDKSSYNEQFF
j_call: TRBJ2-1; v_call: TRBV6-1; d_call: TRBD1; clone_size: .; cdr3_nt: TGTGCCAGCCTTGTGGGACAGGGGGCCGATGAGCAGTTCTTC; cdr3_aa: CASLVGQGADEQFF
j_call: TRBJ2-3; v_call: TRBV30; d_call: .; clone_size: .; cdr3_nt: TGTGGGGAAAGCGGGCCCCCCGCAGATACGCAGTATTTT; cdr3_aa: CGESGPPADTQYF
j_call: TRBJ2-1; v_call: TRBV7-9; d_call: TRBD2; clone_size: .; cdr3_nt: TGTGCCAGCAGCTTAACGGGGGGGAATGAGCAGTTCTTC; cdr3_aa: CASSLTGGNEQFF
j_call: TRBJ2-2; v_call: TRBV2; d_call: .; clone_size: .; cdr3_nt: TGTGCCAGCCGAGAAGTCAGGAACACCGGGGAGCTGTTTTTT; cdr3_aa: CASREVRNTGELFF
j_call: TRBJ2-1; v_call: TRBV7-3; d_call: TRBD2; clone_size: .; cdr3_nt: TGTGCCAGCAGCTTAGGTCCGACTAGCCAGGTTGAGCAGTTCTTC; cdr3_aa: CASSLGPTSQVEQFF
j_call: TRBJ2-1; v_call: TRBV6-6; d_call: .; clone_size: .; cdr3_nt: TGTGCCAGCAGTTACTTGAAGGGTTGGCACAATGAGCAGTTCTTC; cdr3_aa: CASSYLKGWHNEQFF
j_call: TRBJ2-1; v_call: TRBV5-1; d_call: .; clone_size: .; cdr3_nt: TGCGCCAGCAGCCCTCCCTCCGCGGCCTCCTACAATGAGCAGTTCTTC; cdr3_aa: CASSPPSAASYNEQFF
j_call: TRBJ2-5; v_call: TRBV7-8; d_call: .; clone_size: once; cdr3_nt: TGTGCCAGCAGCGAAAATGTGAGGGGAAAAAAAGAGACCCAGTACTTC; cdr3_aa: CASSENVRGKKETQYF
j_call: TRBJ1-6; v_call: TRBV18; d_call: .; clone_size: .; cdr3_nt: TGTGCCAGCTCACCAAATGCCTCCCCACCCCTCCACTTT; cdr3_aa: CASSPNASPPLHF
j_call: TRBJ2-1; v_call: TRBV11-2; d_call: .; clone_size: .; cdr3_nt: TGTGCCAGCAGAACGCTAAGCTCCTACAATGAGCAGTTCTTC; cdr3_aa: CASRTLSSYNEQFF
j_call: TRBJ1-1; v_call: TRBV6-1; d_call: .; clone_size: .; cdr3_nt: TGTGCCAGCAGTGAAGCCCTACTAAGGAGGTTCTTT; cdr3_aa: CASSEALLRRFF
j_call: TRBJ2-1; v_call: TRBV27; d_call: .; clone_size: .; cdr3_nt: TGTGCCAGCAGTCCCAGAATAAGGGGACTTTACAATGAGCAGTTCTTC; cdr3_aa: CASSPRIRGLYNEQFF
j_call: TRBJ1-5; v_call: TRBV6-6; d_call: TRBD1; clone_size: .; cdr3_nt: TGTGCCAGCACCTCCAGGACCACAACAGGGGCCCAGCATTTT; cdr3_aa: CASTSRTTTGAQHF
j_call: TRBJ2-7; v_call: TRBV7-2; d_call: TRBD2; clone_size: once; cdr3_nt: TGTGCCAGCAGCTCGCCAGGACTAGCGGGATGGTCCTACGAGCAGTACTTC; cdr3_aa: CASSSPGLAGWSYEQYF
j_call: TRBJ2-1; v_call: TRBV28; d_call: TRBD1; clone_size: .; cdr3_nt: TGTGCCAGCAGGTGGGACAGAAGTAATGAGCAGTTCTTC; cdr3_aa: CASRWDRSNEQFF
j_call: TRBJ2-7; v_call: TRBV19; d_call: TRBD2; clone_size: .; cdr3_nt: TGTGCCAGTAGTAGGCGATCTAGCGGGAGGGTATACGAGCAGTACTTC; cdr3_aa: CASSRRSSGRVYEQYF
j_call: TRBJ2-1; v_call: TRBV7-2; d_call: TRBD2; clone_size: .; cdr3_nt: TGTGCCAGCAGCACGACTAGCGGGCTTTACAATGAGCAGTTCTTC; cdr3_aa: CASSTTSGLYNEQFF
j_call: TRBJ2-3; v_call: TRBV4-1; d_call: .; clone_size: once; cdr3_nt: TGCGCCAGCAGCCAAGATTGGTGGCAGGGGACAGATACGCAGTATTTT; cdr3_aa: CASSQDWWQGTDTQYF
j_call: TRBJ2-5; v_call: TRBV5-1; d_call: .; clone_size: .; cdr3_nt: TGCGCCAGCAGTGCGGAGGGCGAGACCCAGTACTTC; cdr3_aa: CASSAEGETQYF
j_call: TRBJ1-2; v_call: TRBV7-3; d_call: TRBD1; clone_size: .; cdr3_nt: TGTGCCAGCAGCCAGGGGGCAGGCCTCGGTGGCTACACCTTC; cdr3_aa: CASSQGAGLGGYTF
j_call: TRBJ1-5; v_call: TRBV4-3; d_call: TRBD1; clone_size: .; cdr3_nt: TGCGCCAGCAGCCCCCGACAGGGAGCTGGTCAGCCCCAGCATTTT; cdr3_aa: CASSPRQGAGQPQHF
j_call: TRBJ2-3; v_call: TRBV9; d_call: .; clone_size: .; cdr3_nt: TGTGCCAGCAGCGTAGGGGGGGACAGCCGCGGGAATACGCAGTATTTT; cdr3_aa: CASSVGGDSRGNTQYF
j_call: TRBJ1-2; v_call: TRBV29-1; d_call: .; clone_size: .; cdr3_nt: TGCAGCGTTGGGGCCGGGGCCTATGGCTACACCTTC; cdr3_aa: CSVGAGAYGYTF
j_call: TRBJ2-7; v_call: TRBV7-7; d_call: TRBD2; clone_size: .; cdr3_nt: TGTGCCAGCAGCCAGGGAGCGGGAGCTCGGTACGAGCAGTACTTC; cdr3_aa: CASSQGAGARYEQYF
j_call: TRBJ2-7; v_call: TRBV7-6; d_call: .; clone_size: .; cdr3_nt: TGTGCCAGCAGCTTAGCGCTGGGTTCTTGGGAGCAGTACTTC; cdr3_aa: CASSLALGSWEQYF
j_call: TRBJ1-3; v_call: TRBV6-6; d_call: .; clone_size: few; cdr3_nt: TGTGCCAGCAGTTACTCTGGAAACACCATATATTTT; cdr3_aa: CASSYSGNTIYF
j_call: TRBJ2-7; v_call: TRBV7-2; d_call: .; clone_size: .; cdr3_nt: TGTGCCAGCAGCTTAGCACCGACTACCTCCTACGAGCAGTACTTC; cdr3_aa: CASSLAPTTSYEQYF
j_call: TRBJ2-6; v_call: TRBV9; d_call: .; clone_size: .; cdr3_nt: TGTGCCAGCAGCGTAATGGGGGCAGGGGCCAACGTCCTGACTTTC; cdr3_aa: CASSVMGAGANVLTF
j_call: TRBJ1-4; v_call: TRBV7-2; d_call: .; clone_size: .; cdr3_nt: TGTGCCAGCAGCTTGAGACAGGCAACTAATGAAAAACTGTTTTTT; cdr3_aa: CASSLRQATNEKLFF
j_call: TRBJ1-5; v_call: TRBV11-2; d_call: .; clone_size: .; cdr3_nt: TGTGCCAGCAGCTTAGACCGGGATCAGCCCCAGCATTTT; cdr3_aa: CASSLDRDQPQHF
j_call: TRBJ2-7; v_call: TRBV2; d_call: TRBD2; clone_size: .; cdr3_nt: TGTGCCAGCAGTGGGTCAGCGGGATTATCCTCCGAGCAGTACTTC; cdr3_aa: CASSGSAGLSSEQYF
j_call: TRBJ2-2; v_call: TRBV7-3; d_call: TRBD2; clone_size: .; cdr3_nt: TGTGCCAGCAGCTCCCAAGTCCTAGCGGGAGTCACCGGGGAGCTGTTTTTT; cdr3_aa: CASSSQVLAGVTGELFF